These 30 T cell receptor beta chains came from one sample sequenced in a study of early T cells in non-severe SARS-CoV-2 infection. MiXCR, applied by TCRdb to the 5' RACE reads, yields one record per CDR3 protein. The sample comprises 32,000 or so distinct CDR3 sequences, 5% to 7% of which are singletons, and about 5.9% rests with the top ten. Input material: whole blood. The receptors here all came from an adult who was a healthcare worker with PCR-confirmed SARS-CoV-2 infection or an uninfected control (not recorded which).

This clonotype has a count of ten or more. V usage is TRBV29-1 and J usage is TRBJ1-2; D not resolved. V was pared by 3 bases and J by 6 bases, with 5 bases between. The CDR3 runs to 10 residues. Per germline, CDR1 SQVTM and CDR2 ANQGSEA. DNA for the CDR3: TGCAGCGTTGACTTAGATGGCTACACCTTC. Its translation: CSVDLDGYTF. The whole variable domain, remainder taken from reference TRBV29-1 and TRBJ1-2, is SAVISQKPSRDICQRGTSLTIQCQVDSQVTMMFWYRQQPGQSLTLIATANQGSEATYESGFVIDKFPISRPNLTFSTLTVSNMSPEDSSIYLCSVDLDGYTFGSGTRLTVV.

This clonotype occurred many times. This chain connects TRBV24-1 to TRBJ2-1; D gene ambiguous. Germline-derived CDR1 and CDR2 are KGHDR and SFDVKD. CDR3 size: 13 residues. V lost 7 bases to trimming and J lost 0 bases, with 6 bases between them. The CDR3 bases are TGTGCCACCAGCGAAACCTCCTACAATGAGCAGTTCTTC. It specifies CATSETSYNEQFF.

This clonotype has more than one count but fewer than ten. V and J are TRBV5-6 and TRBJ2-1; TRBD2 is a possible D gene (6 bases). The CDR3 is made up of 15 amino acids. The germline V and J ends were trimmed by 6 bases and 0 bases, with 13 bases remaining between them. CDR1 and CDR2 (germline): SGHDT, YYEEEE. The CDR3: CASIAPGSSYNEQFF. Here the CDR3 DNA reads TGTGCCAGCATTGCCCCCGGGAGCTCCTACAATGAGCAGTTCTTC.

The genes are TRBV20-1 and TRBJ2-1, with TRBD2 matching over 8 bases. The germline gives CDR1 DFQATT, CDR2 SNEGSKA (reference sequence). The CDR3 contains 15 residues. V lost 2 bases to trimming and J lost 4 bases; unmatched junction nucleotides: 7. The CDR3 sequence: CSARFGGRIYNEQFF. The CDR3 bases are TGCAGTGCTAGATTCGGCGGGAGGATTTACAATGAGCAGTTCTTC.

This rearrangement joins TRBV30 to TRBJ2-1; 9 bases fit TRBD1. Germline CDR1 and CDR2: GTSNPN and SVGIG (reference sequence). This CDR3 spans 15 amino acids. Trimming removed 4 bases from V and 4 bases from J; junction bases left unmatched: 8. In nucleotides, the CDR3 is TGTGCCTGGACGGGACAGGGTTCTGGGTACAATGAGCAGTTCTTC. Amino acids: CAWTGQGSGYNEQFF.

This rearrangement joins TRBV10-3 to TRBJ2-7; tentatively, D is TRBD2 (5 bases). This CDR3 region has 12 residues. CDR1 and CDR2 (germline): ENHRY, SYGVKD. The CDR3 region is CATEGSSYEQYF. The CDR3 region has the DNA TGTGCTACCGAGGGAAGCTCCTACGAGCAGTACTTC.

This clonotype was counted many times. The CDR3 nucleotides read TGTGCCAGCGGACACCCAATGGACAGGGCCGCAGATACGCAGTATTTT. Its protein is CASGHPMDRAADTQYF. The chain carries TRBV9 and TRBJ2-3, with 8 bases lining up with TRBD1. Germline V lookup: CDR1 SGDLS, CDR2 YYNGEE. There are 16 residues in the CDR3. V shed 7 bases, J shed 4 bases, and the junction held 14 bases outside the gene matches.

This clonotype was counted at least ten times. This chain connects TRBV12-3 or TRBV12-4 to TRBJ2-3; 8 bases are shared with TRBD1. V lost 6 bases, J lost 6 bases, and 8 bases stayed unmatched. The length of the CDR3 is 14 residues. This CDR3 is CASSTLTGADTQYF. Here the CDR3 DNA reads TGTGCCAGCAGCACTTTGACAGGGGCGGATACGCAGTATTTT.

This clonotype was seen only a few times. This chain uses TRBV5-1 with TRBJ2-7, with D maybe TRBD1 (6 bases). Trimming left V 0 bases short and J 0 bases short, with 10 bases between. The CDR3 is 15 residues long. Germline V lookup: CDR1 SGHRS, CDR2 YFSETQ. Written as DNA, the CDR3 is TGCGCCAGCAGCTTGGTCGGACAGACCTCCTACGAGCAGTACTTC. Its protein is CASSLVGQTSYEQYF.

The J gene is TRBJ1-1, the V gene TRBV12-3 or TRBV12-4; 8 nucleotides align to TRBD1. This CDR3 region has 12 residues. J was trimmed by 4 bases and V by 8 bases; bases with no gene match: 3. CDR3 loop: CASVDRGTEAFF. The CDR3 region has the DNA TGTGCCAGCGTAGACAGGGGCACTGAAGCTTTCTTT.

This sequence joins TRBV5-1 and TRBJ2-1, with 7 bases matching TRBD2. After removal of 0 bases from V and 0 bases from J, the junction contained 3 bases not matched to a gene. The CDR3 consists of 16 residues. The germline V gene has CDR1 SGHRS and CDR2 YFSETQ. The DNA of the CDR3 is TGCGCCAGCAGCTTGGAAGCGGGGATCTCCTACAATGAGCAGTTCTTC. Amino acid sequence: CASSLEAGISYNEQFF.

This clonotype has a count of ten or more. This chain joins TRBV27 and TRBJ2-1; 7 bases are shared with TRBD2. Germline V gene data show CDR1 as MNHEY and CDR2 as SMNVEV (reference sequence). V lost 5 bases to trimming and J lost 2 bases; unmatched junction nucleotides: 6. CDR3 size: 15 residues. The CDR3 reads CASSTSVSTYNEQFF. The CDR3 region has the DNA TGTGCCAGCAGTACTAGCGTTTCTACCTACAATGAGCAGTTCTTC.

This chain uses TRBV20-1 with TRBJ2-1; D gene ambiguous. Germline V gives CDR1 DFQATT, CDR2 SNEGSKA (reference sequence). This CDR3 comprises 15 residues. With 1 base removed from V and 0 bases from J, the gap between germline ends came to 10 bases. This CDR3 reads CSARVILLSYNEQFF. The CDR3 region has the DNA TGCAGTGCTAGAGTCATACTTCTCTCCTACAATGAGCAGTTCTTC.

The chain recombines TRBV28 with TRBJ2-6; D ambiguous. CDR1 and CDR2 from the germline V gene are MDHEN and SYDVKM. The CDR3 consists of 15 residues. The V gene lost 3 bases and the J gene lost 0 bases, with 6 bases spanning the gap. CDR3 sequence (DNA): TGTGCCAGCAGTTTGGGAAACTCTGGGGCCAACGTCCTGACTTTC. It yields the protein CASSLGNSGANVLTF.

This clonotype was found many times. This chain links TRBV6-1 with TRBJ1-5, with TRBD1 matching over 8 bases. The germline V gene has CDR1 MNHNS and CDR2 SASEGT. The V and J ends lost 11 bases and 6 bases, in that order; junction bases with no gene match: 9. CDR3 length equals 13 residues. The CDR3 coding sequence is TGTGCCGGCGGACAGGGAGAGAGTCAGCCCCAGCATTTT. Its translation is CAGGQGESQPQHF.

This clonotype was counted ten times or more. The J gene is TRBJ2-3, the V gene TRBV5-4; 15 bases line up with TRBD2. The junction had 7 bases not matched to a gene; V was cut back by 5 bases and J by 0 bases. This CDR3 is built from 18 residues. Per the germline V gene, CDR1 is SGHNT and CDR2 is YYREEE (reference sequence). The CDR3 DNA is TGTGCCAGCAGTTCCGGGACTAGCGGGAGGATAAGCACAGATACGCAGTATTTT. Residues: CASSSGTSGRISTDTQYF. The full variable domain, rest sourced from reference TRBV5-4 and TRBJ2-3, is ETGVTQSPTHLIKTRGQQVTLRCSSQSGHNTVSWYQQALGQGPQFIFQYYREEENGRGNFPPRFSGLQFPNYSSELNVNALELDDSALYLCASSSGTSGRISTDTQYFGPGTRLTVL.

This clonotype appeared many times. For the CDR3, the DNA is TGTGCCAGCAGCTTGACTAGCGGGAGTGAAGGCGAGCAGTTCTTC. This codes for CASSLTSGSEGEQFF. The genes are TRBV7-3 and TRBJ2-1; TRBD2 matches at 12 bases. The junction had 7 bases not matched to a gene; V was cut back by 3 bases and J by 10 bases. Germline V gene lookup returns CDR1 SGHTA and CDR2 FQGTGA. The CDR3 extends over 15 amino acids.

This clonotype has a count of ten or more. The CDR3 sequence is CSARVPSGSTEQYF. The CDR3 nucleotides are TGCAGTGCTAGGGTGCCTAGCGGGAGTACCGAGCAGTACTTC. The chain uses TRBV20-1 and TRBJ2-7, with 10 bases that match TRBD2. The CDR3 spans 14 residues. V lost 3 bases, J lost 6 bases, and 8 bases stayed unmatched. The germline V gene encodes CDR1 DFQATT and CDR2 SNEGSKA (reference sequence).

This clonotype was observed a handful of times. The chain combines TRBV7-8 with TRBJ2-5; D is possibly TRBD2 (6 bases). The V and J ends lost 9 bases and 2 bases respectively, with 19 bases between them. CDR3 size: 15 residues. In germline, CDR1 is SGHVS, CDR2 FQNEAQ. The CDR3, as DNA: TGTGCCAGTTCGGGCGGGACTGTTATTCAAGAGACCCAGTACTTC. Amino acid sequence: CASSGGTVIQETQYF. Variable domain in full (rest from reference TRBV7-8 and TRBJ2-5): GAGVSQSPRYKVAKRGQDVALRCDPISGHVSLFWYQQALGQGPEFLTYFQNEAQLDKSGLPSDRFFAERPEGSVSTLKIQRTQQEDSAVYLCASSGGTVIQETQYFGPGTRLLVL.

This clonotype was detected ten times or more. CDR3 protein: CASSEYGTSSPQHF. CDR3 sequence (DNA): TGTGCCAGCAGTGAATACGGCACCTCCTCGCCCCAGCATTTT. J is TRBJ1-5 and V is TRBV6-1, with unresolved D. This CDR3 is built from 14 residues. The germline V gene has CDR1 MNHNS and CDR2 SASEGT. Trimming left V 2 bases short and J 9 bases short, with 14 bases between.

The chain combines TRBV4-3 with TRBJ2-1; D is ambiguous. V was shortened by 0 bases and J by 0 bases, with 9 bases between the two germline ends. The CDR3 sequence is 16 residues long. CDR1 and CDR2 from the germline V gene are LGHNA and YSLEER. The CDR3 loop is CASSQETPSSYNEQFF. The CDR3 DNA sequence: TGCGCCAGCAGCCAAGAAACCCCGAGCTCCTACAATGAGCAGTTCTTC.

This chain connects TRBV5-1 to TRBJ2-2; D unresolved. The length of the CDR3 is 14 residues. Germline V gene lookup returns CDR1 SGHRS and CDR2 YFSETQ. V was pared by 1 base and J by 1 base, with 5 bases between. The CDR3 DNA reads as TGCGCCAGCAGCTTGCTGGGGAACACCGGGGAGCTGTTTTTT. It translates to CASSLLGNTGELFF.

This clonotype was detected many times. This chain joins TRBV3-1 and TRBJ1-6; D not certain. From germline, CDR1 is LGHDT and CDR2 YNNKEL (reference sequence). Trimming left V 7 bases short and J 9 bases short, with 25 bases between. The CDR3 is made up of 17 amino acids. CDR3 protein: CASNKRPPSFEGSPLHF. The CDR3 DNA follows: TGTGCCAGCAACAAGCGCCCTCCAAGCTTCGAGGGTTCACCCCTCCACTTT. Supplemented by reference TRBV3-1 and TRBJ1-6, the full variable domain reads DTAVSQTPKYLVTQMGNDKSIKCEQNLGHDTMYWYKQDSKKFLKIMFSYNNKELIINETVPNRFSPKSPDKAHLNLHINSLELGDSAVYFCASNKRPPSFEGSPLHFGNGTRLTVT.

This clonotype was picked up many times. The gene calls are TRBV27 and TRBJ1-5; 7 bases fit TRBD1. CDR1 and CDR2 from the germline V gene are MNHEY and SMNVEV (reference sequence). Trimming took 5 bases from V and 3 from J; bases not matched to a gene: 10. CDR3 length: 16 amino acids. The chain's CDR3 is CASSKEAGGDNQPQHF. CDR3 nucleotide sequence: TGTGCCAGCAGTAAGGAAGCAGGGGGAGACAATCAGCCCCAGCATTTT.

This clonotype was detected only a few times. The gene calls are TRBV7-8 and TRBJ2-1; D perhaps matches TRBD2 (5 bases). Trimming shortened V by 5 bases and J by 6 bases, and 17 bases separated the two germline ends. CDR1 is SGHVS, CDR2 FQNEAQ, per germline. CDR3 length equals 15 residues. The CDR3 nucleotides read TGTGCCAGCAGCCAACCACTAGACTCCCGCAATGAGCAGTTCTTC. This gives the protein CASSQPLDSRNEQFF.

This clonotype qualifies as medium-sized. The gene calls are TRBV28 and TRBJ2-1, with D tentatively TRBD2 (7 bases). Trimming left V 2 bases short and J 1 base short, with 15 bases between. Looked up from germline, CDR1 is MDHEN and CDR2 is SYDVKM. This CDR3 contains 17 residues. CDR3 bases: TGTGCCAGCAGTTTAATTCGCGGGGGCACTTCCTACAATGAGCAGTTCTTC. Residues: CASSLIRGGTSYNEQFF.

The table lists this clonotype with many counts. The chain is built from TRBV6-5 and TRBJ2-2; 9 positions agree with TRBD1. Germline CDR1 is MNHEY and CDR2 is SVGAGI. This CDR3 is 15 amino acids long. V lost 2 bases and J lost 3; bases outside the gene matches: 1. The CDR3 nucleotides are TGTGCCAGCAGTTACAGGACAGGGGACACCGGGGAGCTGTTTTTT. Amino acids: CASSYRTGDTGELFF.

This clonotype was counted between two and nine times. The V call is TRBV20-1, the J call TRBJ2-7; D may be TRBD2 (7 bases). The length of the CDR3 is 16 residues. The germline V gene has CDR1 DFQATT and CDR2 SNEGSKA (reference sequence). The V gene lost 6 bases and the J gene lost 2 bases, with 23 bases spanning the gap. CDR3 loop: CSAMGSLGGATYEQYF. The CDR3 nucleotides read TGCAGTGCAATGGGTAGTCTGGGGGGGGCCACCTACGAGCAGTACTTC.

The rearrangement uses TRBV11-3 and TRBJ2-1, with 7 positions matching TRBD2. Germline-derived CDR1 and CDR2 are SGHNT and YENEEA. CDR3 length equals 15 residues. J gave up 4 bases and V 5 bases, and 8 bases lay outside the gene matches. CDR3 bases: TGTGCCAGCAGCACCCAAGGGACTATTTACAATGAGCAGTTCTTC. This encodes CASSTQGTIYNEQFF.

At least ten counts were recorded for this clonotype. The CDR3 DNA reads TGTGCCGGCAATAGCGGGAGCGGGAATGAGCAGTTCTTC. Its protein is CAGNSGSGNEQFF. The chain has TRBV7-9 and TRBJ2-1; TRBD2 agrees at 9 bases. The ends lost 11 bases at V and 7 bases at J; junction bases unmatched: 9. From germline, CDR1 is SEHNR and CDR2 FQNEAQ (reference sequence). This CDR3 is built from 13 residues.